The 23 T cell receptor beta chains in this list originate from one sample, sequenced in a study of beta chain features in type 1 diabetes. Sequencing targeted expressed TCRB transcripts, as all isolated RNA had been reverse transcribed. Sequenced by immunoSEQ multiplex PCR; TCRdb stores in-frame clones only, minus some. Of a few hundred thousand clones listed, around 16% are singletons. Material for sequencing was naive CD4+ T cells from blood. The receptors stem from a woman in her late teens or twenties in good health.

This clone was detected only a few times. The chain has TRBV11-2 and TRBJ2-7, with 13 nucleotides matching TRBD2. The V and J ends lost 4 bases and 5 bases, in that order; junction bases with no gene match: 5. In germline, CDR1 is SGHAT, CDR2 FQNNGV. CDR3 length: 15 residues. CDR3 in amino acids: CASSYSTSGRHEQYF. The DNA of the CDR3 is TGTGCCAGCAGCTACTCGACTAGCGGGAGGCACGAGCAGTACTTC.

The chain carries TRBV28 and TRBJ1-2; 9 bases match TRBD1. V shed 5 bases, J shed 0 bases, and the junction held 16 bases outside the gene matches. The CDR3 covers 19 residues. Germline values: CDR1 MDHEN, CDR2 SYDVKM. CDR3 in amino acids: CASSNNGGGQGISNYGYTF. The DNA of the CDR3 is TGTGCCAGCAGTAACAACGGCGGGGGACAGGGAATTTCTAACTATGGCTACACCTTC.

This clone was observed a handful of times. The chain recombines TRBV30 with TRBJ1-1, with D possibly matching TRBD1 (6 bases). The V gene lost 4 bases and the J gene lost 0 bases, with 12 bases spanning the gap. Germline CDR1 GTSNPN, CDR2 SVGIG (reference sequence). The CDR3 covers 14 residues. In DNA, the CDR3 is TGTGCCTGGACAGGGGTGCTTCTGAACACTGAAGCTTTCTTT. Protein: CAWTGVLLNTEAFF.

There are a few counts of this clone. The chain employs TRBV30 and TRBJ1-3; 8 nucleotides match TRBD1. The V and J ends lost 0 bases and 0 bases, in that order; junction bases with no gene match: 7. The CDR3 spans 17 residues. Germline V lookup: CDR1 GTSNPN, CDR2 SVGIG (reference sequence). CDR3 nucleotides: TGTGCCTGGAGTGTATGGCAGGGGGCTCCCTCTGGAAACACCATATATTTT. It codes for CAWSVWQGAPSGNTIYF.

This clone was detected only a few times. J is TRBJ2-7 and V is TRBV18; 9 bases agree with TRBD1. Germline V CDR1 and CDR2: KGHSH, LQKENI. V lost 2 bases, J lost 6 bases, and 8 bases stayed unmatched. The CDR3 extends over 15 amino acids. This CDR3 is CASSPGRDRASEQYF. CDR3 nucleotide sequence: TGTGCCAGCTCACCAGGTCGGGACAGGGCAAGCGAGCAGTACTTC.

The V call is TRBV30, the J call TRBJ1-3, with D tentatively TRBD1 (6 bases). CDR3 length: 15 residues. The V gene's germline CDR1 is GTSNPN and CDR2 SVGIG (reference sequence). Trimming removed 0 bases at V and 3 bases at J, with 12 bases between. The CDR3 nucleotides read TGTGCCTGGAGTGTCTCGGGGGGCGGTGGAAACACCATATATTTT. Translated: CAWSVSGGGGNTIYF.

This chain links TRBV9 with TRBJ2-1; 12 nucleotides align to TRBD2. The CDR3 covers 18 residues. Germline V gene data show CDR1 as SGDLS and CDR2 as YYNGEE. The ends lost 2 bases at V and 2 bases at J; junction bases unmatched: 8. CDR3 sequence (DNA): TGTGCCAGCAGCGTTCGGCTAGCGGGGGGGTGGACCTACAATGAGCAGTTCTTC. Its translation: CASSVRLAGGWTYNEQFF.

Notes on this clone: Additional DNA sequences in this sample encode the identical CDR3. The chain joins TRBV7-2 to TRBJ2-5, with a possible D match to TRBD1 (6 bases). From germline, CDR1 is SGHTA and CDR2 FQGNSA. There are 14 residues in the CDR3. Trimming took off 0 bases at V and 1 base at J, with 6 bases between the two ends. This CDR3 reads CASSLAGAQETQYF. The CDR3 bases are TGTGCCAGCAGCTTAGCGGGGGCCCAAGAGACCCAGTACTTC.

The chain employs TRBV2 and TRBJ1-5, with D unresolved. V was clipped by 4 bases and J by 1 base, with 11 bases between them. Germline V gene lookup returns CDR1 SNHLY and CDR2 FYNNEI. This CDR3 has 15 residues. The CDR3: CASSGEGSSNQPQHF. The CDR3 coding sequence is TGTGCCAGCAGTGGGGAGGGATCAAGCAATCAGCCCCAGCATTTT. Based on the CDR3 plus reference TRBV2 and TRBJ1-5, the full variable domain is EPEVTQTPSHQVTQMGQEVILRCVPISNHLYFYWYRQILGQKVEFLVSFYNNEISEKSEIFDDQFSVERPDGSNFTLKIRSTKLEDSAMYFCASSGEGSSNQPQHFGDGTRLSIL.

Only a few counts were recorded for this clone. This chain links TRBV7-9 with TRBJ1-2; D is undetermined. The germline V gene encodes CDR1 SEHNR and CDR2 FQNEAQ (reference sequence). V lost 2 bases and J lost 1, with 5 bases in between. This CDR3 region has 13 residues. In DNA form, the CDR3 reads TGTGCCAGCAGCTTACGGGATAACTATGGCTACACCTTC. This encodes CASSLRDNYGYTF.

In its sample, this clone was seen a few times. The genes are TRBV7-2 and TRBJ2-7, with 10 bases lining up with TRBD1. The CDR3 loop spans 13 amino acids. CDR1 and CDR2 from the germline V gene are SGHTA and FQGNSA. Unmatched junction bases numbered 4, after V lost 5 bases and J lost 6 bases. The CDR3 DNA reads TGTGCCAGCAGCGCCAGGACAGGGGGCGAGCAGTACTTC. As protein: CASSARTGGEQYF.

This sequence joins TRBV28 and TRBJ1-3; weak D call: TRBD1 (5 bases). CDR3 length: 16 residues. Per germline, CDR1 MDHEN and CDR2 SYDVKM. Trimming stripped 2 bases from V and 0 bases from J, with 11 bases between. The DNA for the CDR3 is TGTGCCAGCAGTTTAGCAGGGTACCACTCTGGAAACACCATATATTTT. It translates to CASSLAGYHSGNTIYF.

The chain joins TRBV7-2 to TRBJ2-5, with 10 bases matching TRBD2. The germline V gene encodes CDR1 SGHTA and CDR2 FQGNSA. CDR3 length: 18 residues. Unmatched junction bases numbered 13, after V lost 1 base and J lost 5 bases. The CDR3 protein is CASSLDRRASGSRETQYF. Written as DNA, the CDR3 is TGTGCCAGCAGCTTAGACAGAAGGGCTAGCGGGAGCAGGGAGACCCAGTACTTC.

The genes are TRBV9 and TRBJ2-1, with D uncertain. V lost 0 bases to trimming and J lost 5 bases, with 6 bases between them. CDR1 is SGDLS, CDR2 YYNGEE, per germline. This CDR3 is 13 amino acids long. CDR3: CASSVVSNNEQFF. For the CDR3, the DNA is TGTGCCAGCAGCGTAGTTTCTAACAATGAGCAGTTCTTC. The full variable domain, completed using reference TRBV9 and TRBJ2-1, is DSGVTQTPKHLITATGQRVTLRCSPRSGDLSVYWYQQSLDQGLQFLIQYYNGEERAKGNILERFSAQQFPDLHSELNLSSLELGDSALYFCASSVVSNNEQFFGPGTRLTVL.

V is TRBV7-2 and J is TRBJ2-7, with 8 bases lining up with TRBD2. Germline trimming cut 5 bases from V and 0 bases from J; bases unmatched to any gene: 6. The CDR3 is 15 residues long. Per the germline V gene, CDR1 is SGHTA and CDR2 is FQGNSA. CDR3: CASSPLSGSSYEQYF. In DNA form, the CDR3 reads TGTGCCAGCAGCCCTCTGAGCGGGAGCTCCTACGAGCAGTACTTC.

There are a few counts of this clone. The V call is TRBV29-1, the J call TRBJ1-2; D call uncertain. The germline CDR1 and CDR2 sequences are SQVTM and ANQGSEA. The CDR3 is 17 residues long. V was pared by 5 bases and J by 3 bases, with 25 bases between. The CDR3 DNA reads TGCAGCGTTTTTGCCTTCGCCGACCGGGGTTTTGACTATGGCTACACCTTC. It encodes CSVFAFADRGFDYGYTF. The whole variable domain, remainder taken from reference TRBV29-1 and TRBJ1-2, is SAVISQKPSRDICQRGTSLTIQCQVDSQVTMMFWYRQQPGQSLTLIATANQGSEATYESGFVIDKFPISRPNLTFSTLTVSNMSPEDSSIYLCSVFAFADRGFDYGYTFGSGTRLTVV.

The V gene is TRBV4-1, the J gene TRBJ2-5; 9 nucleotides line up with TRBD2. Looked up from germline, CDR1 is MGHRA and CDR2 is YSYEKL. CDR3 length: 16 residues. The junction had 10 bases not matched to a gene; V was cut back by 4 bases and J by 4 bases. This CDR3 reads CASSPGSGREVETQYF. The CDR3 DNA reads TGCGCCAGCAGCCCGGGTAGCGGGAGAGAGGTAGAGACCCAGTACTTC.

Only a few counts were recorded for this clone. The V gene is TRBV28, the J gene TRBJ1-4; TRBD1 might be the D (5 bases). Germline CDR1 reads MDHEN; CDR2 reads SYDVKM. Trimming took off 8 bases at V and 8 bases at J, with 15 bases between the two ends. The CDR3 loop spans 13 amino acids. The CDR3: CASGGPAGEKLFF. The DNA of the CDR3 is TGTGCCAGCGGCGGTCCAGCAGGGGAAAAACTGTTTTTT.

This chain joins TRBV20-1 and TRBJ1-1; no clear D gene. Germline CDR1 and CDR2: DFQATT and SNEGSKA (reference sequence). The CDR3 consists of 10 residues. V lost 4 bases to trimming and J lost 11 bases, with 11 bases between them. The CDR3 is CSATSTWAFF. DNA of the CDR3: TGCAGTGCTACCTCAACATGGGCTTTCTTT.

This clone has only a few counts. The chain joins TRBV9 to TRBJ2-6, with D possibly TRBD1 on 5 matching bases. With 2 bases removed from V and 0 bases from J, the gap between germline ends came to 12 bases. The CDR3 loop spans 17 amino acids. Germline V CDR1 and CDR2: SGDLS, YYNGEE. In DNA form, the CDR3 reads TGTGCCAGCAGCGTCTTCTCAAGGGGCTCTGGGGCCAACGTCCTGACTTTC. Protein: CASSVFSRGSGANVLTF.

V is TRBV5-1 and J is TRBJ1-2, with TRBD1 matching 7 bases. V lost 4 bases, J lost 4 bases, and 4 bases stayed unmatched. The germline gives CDR1 SGHRS, CDR2 YFSETQ. The CDR3 consists of 13 residues. The CDR3 here is CASSARDSYGYTF. The CDR3 DNA is TGCGCCAGCAGCGCCCGGGACAGCTATGGCTACACCTTC.

This clone was detected a few times. The V and J genes are TRBV30 and TRBJ2-7; 7 bases fit TRBD2. CDR1 and CDR2 from the germline V gene are GTSNPN and SVGIG (reference sequence). Germline trimming cut 3 bases from V and 3 bases from J; bases unmatched to any gene: 8. This CDR3 is 14 amino acids long. CDR3 amino acids: CAWSLGGGGYEQYF. In DNA, the CDR3 is TGTGCCTGGAGCCTCGGTGGGGGGGGCTACGAGCAGTACTTC.

The chain's CDR3 is CAISAGLAQETQYF. The CDR3 DNA reads TGTGCCATCAGTGCCGGACTAGCGCAAGAGACCCAGTACTTC. The chain has TRBV10-3 and TRBJ2-5; 9 bases line up with TRBD2. This CDR3 has 14 amino acids. Trimming took 4 bases from V and 2 from J; bases not matched to a gene: 2. CDR1 ENHRY and CDR2 SYGVKD come from the germline V gene.